A single sample gave rise to the 15 T cell receptor beta chains below, sequenced in a study of blood T cell repertoires in COVID-19. The table came from immunoSEQ multiplex PCR; TCRdb's copy has only in-frame clones and leaves some out. The data hold about 250,000 clones, with around four fifths observed a single time. Sequencing input: peripheral blood. The origin of the receptors is an elderly man with acute or convalescent COVID-19.

This chain joins TRBV7-9 and TRBJ2-5; D is undetermined. The CDR3 extends over 12 amino acids. Per the germline V gene, CDR1 is SEHNR and CDR2 is FQNEAQ (reference sequence). V was cut by 5 bases and J by 4 bases, with 8 bases left in between. DNA of the CDR3: TGTGCCAGCAGCCCCCTCCCAGAGACCCAGTACTTC. This gives the protein CASSPLPETQYF.

The J gene is TRBJ1-4, the V gene TRBV5-1; tentatively, D is TRBD1 (6 bases). V was shortened by 2 bases and J by 0 bases, with 8 bases between the two germline ends. Looked up from germline, CDR1 is SGHRS and CDR2 is YFSETQ. CDR3 length: 15 amino acids. The DNA of the CDR3 is TGCGCCAGCAGCTTCGGACAGACAACTAATGAAAAACTGTTTTTT. This encodes CASSFGQTTNEKLFF. Full variable domain (missing parts from reference TRBV5-1 and TRBJ1-4): KAGVTQTPRYLIKTRGQQVTLSCSPISGHRSVSWYQQTPGQGLQFLFEYFSETQRNKGNFPGRFSGRQFSNSRSEMNVSTLELGDSALYLCASSFGQTTNEKLFFGSGTQLSVL.

CDR3 bases: TGTGCCAGCAGTGAAGTTGAGTATGAGGGGGCAAACTATGGCTACACCTTC. Residues: CASSEVEYEGANYGYTF. The chain uses TRBV2 and TRBJ1-2; the match to TRBD1 covers 7 bases. The CDR3 is 17 residues long. The J segment lost 2 bases and the V segment lost 1 base, leaving 10 bases of the junction unmatched. CDR1 and CDR2 (germline): SNHLY, FYNNEI. The complete variable domain, with remaining parts taken from reference TRBV2 and TRBJ1-2, reads EPEVTQTPSHQVTQMGQEVILRCVPISNHLYFYWYRQILGQKVEFLVSFYNNEISEKSEIFDDQFSVERPDGSNFTLKIRSTKLEDSAMYFCASSEVEYEGANYGYTFGSGTRLTVV.

V gene TRBV5-1 combines with J gene TRBJ2-2, with D maybe TRBD2 (5 bases). This CDR3 has 15 residues. Trimming cost V 0 bases and J 4 bases, with 10 bases left between them. In germline, CDR1 is SGHRS, CDR2 YFSETQ. The CDR3 region has the DNA TGCGCCAGCAGCTTGGAAGGGAGCGGCACCGGGGAGCTGTTTTTT. Its translation: CASSLEGSGTGELFF. Complete variable domain (other parts from reference TRBV5-1 and TRBJ2-2): KAGVTQTPRYLIKTRGQQVTLSCSPISGHRSVSWYQQTPGQGLQFLFEYFSETQRNKGNFPGRFSGRQFSNSRSEMNVSTLELGDSALYLCASSLEGSGTGELFFGEGSRLTVL.

This clone has a single count. The rearrangement joins TRBV7-3 to TRBJ2-2; D gene uncertain. The CDR3 totals 12 residues. Trimming took off 4 bases at V and 3 bases at J, with 3 bases between the two ends. In germline, CDR1 is SGHTA, CDR2 FQGTGA. The CDR3 DNA is TGTGCCAGCAGCTCCTACACCGGGGAGCTGTTTTTT. Protein sequence: CASSSYTGELFF.

In this sample, this clone turned up a few times. V is TRBV7-9 and J is TRBJ1-4; the D is unclear. CDR1 is SEHNR and CDR2 is FQNEAQ in the germline V gene (reference sequence). This CDR3 has 13 residues. Trimming stripped 5 bases from V and 9 bases from J, with 13 bases between. The CDR3: CASSPSLGKKLFF. The CDR3, as DNA: TGTGCCAGCAGCCCAAGCCTAGGCAAAAAACTGTTTTTT.

The chain has TRBV13 and TRBJ1-2; D is unclear. The ends were cut back, 5 bases at V and 4 bases at J, with 14 bases in the middle. CDR3 size: 14 residues. Germline CDR1 reads PRHDT; CDR2 reads FYEKMQ (reference sequence). In nucleotides, the CDR3 is TGTGCCAGCAGCCCCAGACATCCGAGCTATGGCTACACCTTC. Translation gives CASSPRHPSYGYTF.

The chain uses TRBV28 and TRBJ1-2; D is possibly TRBD1 (5 bases). V was cut by 5 bases and J by 3 bases, with 10 bases left in between. This CDR3 spans 13 amino acids. Germline V lookup: CDR1 MDHEN, CDR2 SYDVKM. The CDR3 nucleotides are TGTGCCAGCAGTCTAGGACACCACTATGGCTACACCTTC. This gives the protein CASSLGHHYGYTF.

V is TRBV12-3 or TRBV12-4 and J is TRBJ2-7; tentative D call: TRBD1 (5 bases). The CDR3 is made up of 13 amino acids. Between the trimmed V and J ends, which lost 4 bases and 0 bases, there was a span of 7 bases. CDR3: CASSWGSSYEQYF. The CDR3 DNA reads TGTGCCAGCAGTTGGGGCAGCTCCTACGAGCAGTACTTC.

The chain carries TRBV5-1 and TRBJ1-1; 8 bases agree with TRBD1. The V segment lost 0 bases and the J segment 1 base; nucleotides outside the gene matches: 5. This CDR3 comprises 16 residues. Germline V gives CDR1 SGHRS, CDR2 YFSETQ. CDR3 nucleotides: TGCGCCAGCAGCTTGGCCCAGGGGACAGGGAACACTGAAGCTTTCTTT. Protein sequence: CASSLAQGTGNTEAFF.

The V and J genes are TRBV12-3 or TRBV12-4 and TRBJ2-1; 7 bases fit TRBD1. The CDR3 sequence is 13 residues long. V gave up 3 bases and J gave up 7 bases; unmatched junction bases: 3. DNA of the CDR3: TGTGCCAGCAGTTTTGGGACAGTTAATGAGCAGTTCTTC. It codes for CASSFGTVNEQFF.

V usage is TRBV29-1 and J usage is TRBJ1-3; the D is unclear. The CDR3 length is 11 residues. Germline V lookup: CDR1 SQVTM, CDR2 ANQGSEA. Trimming cost V 5 bases and J 0 bases, with 2 bases left between them. CDR3 in DNA: TGCAGCGTTTACTCTGGAAACACCATATATTTT. Protein sequence: CSVYSGNTIYF.

V gene TRBV18 combines with J gene TRBJ1-4; D not resolved. V was pared by 2 bases and J by 0 bases, with 4 bases between. Germline V gene lookup returns CDR1 KGHSH and CDR2 LQKENI. The CDR3 is made up of 14 amino acids. CDR3 loop: CASSPAATNEKLFF. The DNA of the CDR3 is TGTGCCAGCTCACCAGCAGCAACTAATGAAAAACTGTTTTTT.

The gene calls are TRBV7-6 and TRBJ2-4; 8 bases align to TRBD2. The germline V gene encodes CDR1 SGHVS and CDR2 FNYEAQ. J lost 8 bases, V lost 5 bases, and 11 bases had no gene match. This CDR3 contains 15 residues. CDR3 nucleotide sequence: TGTGCCAGCAGCACCTCCGGGACTAGGTCTGACATTCAGTACTTC. Its protein product is CASSTSGTRSDIQYF.

The rearrangement links TRBV3-1 (or the pseudogene TRBV3-2) to TRBJ1-4; 7 positions match TRBD1. The CDR3 spans 15 residues. CDR1 is LGHDT and CDR2 is YNNKEL in the germline V gene (reference sequence). Losses at the gene ends were 8 bases for V and 8 bases for J; bases not matched to a gene: 14. The CDR3 DNA reads TGTGCCAGCGGCTCCTCGGACAGGCGTTACGAAAAACTGTTTTTT. Protein product: CASGSSDRRYEKLFF.